The present T cell receptor beta chain was sequenced within a study of blood T cell repertoires in COVID-19. Study information: Samples taken during acute and convalescent COVID-19 were collected in the United States, Italy and Spain. The analysed material was cDNA or gDNA that came from T cells, B-cell-depleted T cells, or PBMCs.

Either two negative PCRs, clearance, or symptom resolution qualified Cohort 3 donors as recovered. This CDR3 spans 15 amino acids. V was trimmed by 4 bases and J by 1 base, leaving 13 bases between them. The germline CDR1 and CDR2 sequences are LNHDA and SQIVND (reference sequence). Methods used by the authors: The assay estimated nucleated cells by amplifying reference gene primers. The protocol was immunoSEQ multiplex PCR, while the TCRdb copy is restricted to in-frame clones and leaves out a portion. That table gives V, J and clone size, and the DNA gave D and trimming. The sample has just under 250,000 clones; approximately 90% are singletons.

The specimen sequenced was PBMCs or T cells enriched from blood (not recorded which). The origin of this receptor is a woman between 25 and 40 years old who had recovered from COVID-19. V and J are TRBV19 and TRBJ1-1; TRBD1 might be the D (5 bases). This chain's CDR3 is CASSTHGRENTEAFF. The CDR3 nucleotides read TGTGCCAGTAGTACCCACGGCAGGGAGAACACTGAAGCTTTCTTT.